This TCR beta chain was sequenced for a study of T-cell reconstitution after alpha-beta-depleted transplantation in children. Notes on the study in general: From newly produced T cells came most of the T-cell counts and diversity one year after transplant.

The library targeted TCRbeta and was prepared with unique molecular identifiers. TCRdb re-derived calls from the PCR reads in MiXCR, one entry per CDR3 protein. The table includes about 1,000,000 distinct CDR3 sequences, roughly 29% detected once. Germline V gene lookup returns CDR1 SGHRS and CDR2 YFSETQ. The CDR3 length is 16 residues. With 3 bases clipped from V and 1 base from J, the junction kept 5 bases outside the gene matches. This clonotype turned up a few times. Its antigen is as yet unknown. This receptor was taken from a boy less than two years old who had a stem cell transplant for SCID, so the T cells may come from the graft donor. The rearrangement joins TRBV5-1 to TRBJ2-3; TRBD2 aligns across 10 bases. Sequenced here: PBMCs, mostly from graft donor cells, sampled 360 days after TCRalphabeta/CD19-depleted stem cell transplant. The CDR3 is CASSSAGTSGTDTQYF. CDR3 coding DNA: TGCGCCAGCAGCTCCGCCGGGACTAGCGGCACAGATACGCAGTATTTT.